This T cell receptor beta chain comes out of a study of vaccination effects on CD4 cells after COVID-19. For the study at large: Antigen-specific CD4+ T cells were first expanded with viral peptide pools by the ViraFEST assay and only then sequenced. Study-wide results and caveats: Clones that were induced by infection or by vaccine showed marked contraction late after vaccination.

Researchers isolated CD4+ T cells once approximately eleven days of culture had elapsed. Everyone in the study got two shots of either the BNT162b2 or mRNA-1273 vaccine. Vaccinated recipients, who were negative for nucleocapsid antibodies, had no history of SARS-CoV-2 infection. A half-volume exchange with IL-2 medium occurred on days 3 and 7. This clone was seen more than once but under ten times. Its target is not known. Between the trimmed V and J ends, which lost 6 bases and 3 bases, there was a span of 13 bases. The CDR3 is 13 residues long. Profiling relied on immunoSEQ multiplex PCR, and the TCRdb table lists in-frame clones only, not all of them. In the table there are around 47,000 clones, around 70% of which are singletons.

The sample consisted of CD4+ T cells from PBMCs cultured without peptide, taken after COVID-19 vaccination. The chain joins TRBV5-3 to TRBJ2-7, with no clear D. TRBV5-3 is classed as an ORF, of uncertain function. The sequence was obtained from a human donor who received a COVID-19 vaccine. The CDR3 sequence is CARTPNPFYEQYF. The CDR3 nucleotides are TGTGCCAGAACTCCCAACCCCTTCTACGAGCAGTACTTC.